Detailed here is one TCR beta chain. This receptor's antigen is unknown. Qualities for individual bases were not recorded, and no much larger clone is one base off. CDR1 LGHNT and CDR2 FRNRAP were looked up in the germline V gene. The CDR3 runs 11 residues from the cysteine to the phenylalanine. The sequence is cut down to CDR3 DNA, 33 bases in frame from base 1. Relative to germline, V is 4 bases shorter and J is 6 bases shorter, with 5 bases between their ends. This record comes from a study of shared clonotypes between healthy human individuals (dated by TCRdb to 2020 to 2021). In the study overall: A few men and two women, aged 18 to 49 years, made up the cohort. For each donor, CD4 naive and CD4 memory were each run on three plates, CD8 naive on two plates, and CD8 memory on one plate. To estimate repertoire size and how much clonotypes are shared between individuals, the study performed deep sequencing of blood TCR repertoires from 4 to 6 healthy adults. To increase sequencing depth and limit assay-specific biases, different laboratories used diverse techniques to prepare libraries and sequence TCR repertoires. Each donor's leukapheresis produced roughly between roughly 0.85 and 10 billion PBMCs.

TCR CDR3 regions were amplified from genomic DNA by multiplex PCR using the deep immunoSEQ assay. For each cell subset, the extracted genomic DNA was distributed evenly across all wells of several immunoSEQ 96-well plates, and each plate served as one replicate. For sorted subsets, 200 to 250 ng of genomic DNA, equivalent to some 30,000 T cell genomes, went into each replicate PCR. The purified libraries were quantified using a Qubit 3.0 fluorometer, sized with a Bioanalyzer 2100, and then quantified again using the KAPA Library Quantification kit. Each immunoSEQ 96-well plate was sequenced on its own single-read 150-cycle Illumina NextSeq 550 flow cell. The published analysis was carried out like this. Because only junctional sequences without quality scores were contained in the immunoSEQ output, filtering matching that applied to full-length reads could not be performed. Sequences were annotated with PyIR, a Python wrapper for IgBLAST v1.9, using IMGT germline references to assign V/J genes and CDR3. Reads were filtered out if the reads had weak V/J assignments (E-value above 1e-6), no CDR3, stop codons, out-of-frame junctions, or ambiguous translated residues. V3J clonotypes were defined by identical inferred V gene, J gene, and CDR3 amino acid sequence. The percentage overlap between two repertoires was calculated by dividing the number of shared unique clonotypes by the size of the smaller repertoire. Repertoire richness was assessed with RTK rarefaction, the Chao1 estimator, and Recon v2.1 estimates of unobserved clonotypes. Generation probabilities were computed with OLGA for all TCRbeta clonotypes obtained by the gDNA method from a handful of donors. TCRdb mirrors the immuneACCESS table, restricted to in-frame sequences. Some clones are absent from its copies; in checked studies, under half trace to an unresolved V gene, and the reason for the others is unknown. That table is the source of V, J and clone size, and D and trimming were worked out from the DNA. Within this sample are about 2.5 million clones, with 85% to 95% of them counted one time only. The ten biggest clones cover roughly 0.34% of the sample.

Healthy HIV-negative adults with no recently reported acute infections or vaccinations were included as donors. Every donor was a Caucasian adult living in Nashville, Tennessee, USA. Magnetic negative selection was used to enrich CD4+ T cells, after which naive cells were positively selected on CD45RA and the negative fraction became the memory subset. Blood was collected by leukapheresis, and PBMCs were isolated by Ficoll-Histopaque density gradient centrifugation and then cryopreserved in liquid nitrogen vapor phase. Purity and quantity of every magnetically sorted T cell population were checked by analytical flow cytometry. Genomic DNA was isolated from every sorted fraction and measured by UV absorbance on a Nanodrop 2000c. Findings and caveats that apply to the study as a whole: When several donors were compared, the shared fraction of clonotypes was roughly 4.8% for naive CD4, approximately 3.3% for naive CD8, roughly 2.3% for memory CD4, and 0.4% for memory CD8. Compared with non-shared clonotypes, clonotypes shared by all four sorted-subset donors had higher generation probabilities. Rarefaction of sorted-subset datasets indicated incomplete sequencing despite the large sequencing depth. Estimated clonotype richness was generally larger for naive than for memory subsets. Sampling was restricted to blood, and TCR repertoires in tissue are likely to differ from TCR repertoires in blood. Because the study included only a small number of donors, the genetic and exposure-history diversity represented was limited. Based on pairwise subsampling, the degree of clonotype sharing among donors was expected to be affected by sequencing depth.

The receptor comes from a man between 18 and 35 years old in good health. Some clones in this sample may be carry-over from other donors' samples. The V gene is TRBV12-5 and the J gene is TRBJ2-3; confidence is insufficient to name the D gene. The sequencing input was naive CD4+ T cells from PBMCs. This specimen's cell subset or site label, interpreted: CD45RA+ positively selected. The nucleotide sequence is TGTGCTAGTGGTTACGTGGATACGCAGTATTTT. This encodes CASGYVDTQYF.